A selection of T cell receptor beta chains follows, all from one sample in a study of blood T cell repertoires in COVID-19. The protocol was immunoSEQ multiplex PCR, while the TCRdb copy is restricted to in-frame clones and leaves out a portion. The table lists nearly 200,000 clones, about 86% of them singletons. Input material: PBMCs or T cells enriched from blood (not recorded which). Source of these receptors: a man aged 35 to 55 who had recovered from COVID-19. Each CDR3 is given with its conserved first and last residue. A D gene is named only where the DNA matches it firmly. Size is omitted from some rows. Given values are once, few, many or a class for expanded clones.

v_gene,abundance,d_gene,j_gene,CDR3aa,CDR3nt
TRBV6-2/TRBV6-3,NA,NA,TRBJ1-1,CASSYSISTEAFF,TGTGCCAGCAGTTACTCGATCAGCACTGAAGCTTTCTTT
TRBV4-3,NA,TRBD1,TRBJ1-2,CASSQDDRGGRGYTF,TGCGCCAGCAGCCAAGACGACAGGGGGGGCCGGGGCTACACCTTC
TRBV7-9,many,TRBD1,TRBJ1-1,CASSLVETGILDTEAFF,TGTGCCAGCAGCTTAGTGGAGACAGGGATATTGGACACTGAAGCTTTCTTT
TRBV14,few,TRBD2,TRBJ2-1,CASSQLRGGLNGNEQFF,TGTGCCAGCAGCCAACTTCGGGGGGGCCTCAATGGCAATGAGCAGTTCTTC
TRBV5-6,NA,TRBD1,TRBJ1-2,CASSIRDRAYGYTF,TGTGCCAGCAGCATCCGGGACAGGGCCTATGGCTACACCTTC
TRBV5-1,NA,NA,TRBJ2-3,CASTPDGQLPDTQYF,TGCGCCAGTACTCCGGACGGACAGTTACCCGATACGCAGTATTTT
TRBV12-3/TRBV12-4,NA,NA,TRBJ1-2,CASSFSNYGYTF,TGTGCCAGCAGTTTCTCTAACTATGGCTACACCTTC
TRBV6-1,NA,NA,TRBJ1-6,CASSELPISSYNSPLHF,TGTGCCAGCAGTGAACTCCCAATCAGCTCCTATAATTCACCCCTCCACTTT
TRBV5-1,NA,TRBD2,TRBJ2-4,CASSLGAGENIQYF,TGCGCCAGCAGCTTGGGAGCGGGGGAAAACATTCAGTACTTC
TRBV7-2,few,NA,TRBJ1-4,CASSPMRTNEKLFF,TGTGCCAGCAGCCCCATGAGGACTAATGAAAAACTGTTTTTT
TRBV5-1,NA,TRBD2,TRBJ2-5,CASSHPKNRLAGVETQYF,TGCGCCAGCAGCCACCCCAAAAACCGACTAGCGGGTGTAGAGACCCAGTACTTC
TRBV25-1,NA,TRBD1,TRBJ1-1,CASLQTGGTEAFF,TGTGCCAGCCTCCAGACAGGGGGAACTGAAGCTTTCTTT
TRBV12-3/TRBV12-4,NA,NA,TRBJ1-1,CASRAASNTEAFF,TGTGCCAGCAGGGCCGCCTCGAACACTGAAGCTTTCTTT
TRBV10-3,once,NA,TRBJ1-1,CAISATQGRNTEAFF,TGTGCCATCAGTGCAACCCAGGGGAGAAACACTGAAGCTTTCTTT
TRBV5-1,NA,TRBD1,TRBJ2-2,CASSLGQGNTGELFF,TGCGCCAGCAGCTTGGGACAGGGGAACACCGGGGAGCTGTTTTTT
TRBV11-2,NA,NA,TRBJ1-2,CASSLVSWRQVYGYTF,TGTGCCAGCAGCTTAGTATCTTGGCGACAAGTCTATGGCTACACCTTC
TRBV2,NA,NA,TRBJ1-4,CASSEETAGGEKLFF,TGTGCCAGCAGTGAGGAAACCGCAGGAGGTGAAAAACTGTTTTTT
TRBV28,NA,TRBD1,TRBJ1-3,CASSPHDRGNTIYF,TGTGCCAGCAGTCCTCATGACAGGGGGAACACCATATATTTT
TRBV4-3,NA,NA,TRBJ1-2,CASSQVSGGNNYGYTF,TGCGCCAGCAGCCAAGTAAGCGGAGGGAATAACTATGGCTACACCTTC
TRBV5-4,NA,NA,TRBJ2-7,CASSLAGLYEQYF,TGTGCCAGCAGCTTGGCGGGTCTCTACGAGCAGTACTTC
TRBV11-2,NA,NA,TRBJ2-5,CASTRTAGQETQYF,TGTGCCAGCACCAGGACTGCGGGCCAAGAGACCCAGTACTTC
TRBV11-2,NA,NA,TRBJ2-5,CASSLAGGVLQETQYF,TGTGCCAGCAGCCTCGCGGGTGGGGTCCTCCAAGAGACCCAGTACTTC
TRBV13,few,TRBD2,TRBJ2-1,CASSLGSERGEQFF,TGTGCCAGCAGCTTAGGGTCCGAGCGGGGTGAGCAGTTCTTC
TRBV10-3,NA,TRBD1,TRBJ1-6,CAISVGTGESPLHF,TGTGCCATCAGTGTCGGGACAGGGGAATCACCCCTCCACTTT
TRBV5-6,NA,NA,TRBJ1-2,CASRAAGQPAIHYGYTF,TGTGCCAGCAGGGCGGCCGGACAGCCGGCGATTCACTATGGCTACACCTTC
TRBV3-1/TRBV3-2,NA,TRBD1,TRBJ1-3,CASSLGQGLHQIYGNTIYF,TGTGCCAGCAGCCTAGGACAGGGGCTCCATCAGATTTACGGAAACACCATATATTTT